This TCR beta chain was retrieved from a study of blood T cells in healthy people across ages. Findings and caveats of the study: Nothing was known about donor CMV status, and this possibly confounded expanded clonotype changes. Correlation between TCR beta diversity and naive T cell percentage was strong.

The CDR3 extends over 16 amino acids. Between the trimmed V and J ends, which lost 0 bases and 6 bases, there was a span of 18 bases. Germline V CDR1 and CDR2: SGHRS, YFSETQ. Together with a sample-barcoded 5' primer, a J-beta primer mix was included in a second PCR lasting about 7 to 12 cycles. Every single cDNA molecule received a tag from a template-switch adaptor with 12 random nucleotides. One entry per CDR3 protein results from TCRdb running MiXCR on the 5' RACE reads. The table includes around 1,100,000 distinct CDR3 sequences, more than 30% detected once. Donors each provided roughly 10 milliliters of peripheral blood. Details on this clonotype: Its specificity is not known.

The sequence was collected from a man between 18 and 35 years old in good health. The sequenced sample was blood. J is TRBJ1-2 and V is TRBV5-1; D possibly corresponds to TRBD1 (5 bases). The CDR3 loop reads CASSLDADIPTNGYTF. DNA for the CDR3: TGCGCCAGCAGCTTGGACGCGGACATCCCAACGAATGGCTACACCTTC.